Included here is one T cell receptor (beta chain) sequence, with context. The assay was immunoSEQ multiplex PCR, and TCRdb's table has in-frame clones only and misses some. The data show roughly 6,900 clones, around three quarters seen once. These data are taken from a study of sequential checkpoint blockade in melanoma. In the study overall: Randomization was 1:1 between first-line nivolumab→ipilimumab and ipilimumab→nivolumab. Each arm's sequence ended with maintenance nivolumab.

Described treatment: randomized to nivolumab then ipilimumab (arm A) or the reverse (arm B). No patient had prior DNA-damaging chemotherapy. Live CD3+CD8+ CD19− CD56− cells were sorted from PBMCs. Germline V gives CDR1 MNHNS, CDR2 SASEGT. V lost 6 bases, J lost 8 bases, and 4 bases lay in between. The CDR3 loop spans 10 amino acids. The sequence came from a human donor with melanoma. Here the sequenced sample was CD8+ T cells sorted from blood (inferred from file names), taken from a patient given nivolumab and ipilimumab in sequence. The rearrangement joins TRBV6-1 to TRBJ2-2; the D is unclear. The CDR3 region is CASREGELFF. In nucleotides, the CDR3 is TGTGCCAGCAGGGAGGGGGAGCTGTTTTTT.